This TCR beta chain was retrieved from a study of cytomegalovirus exposure and HLA in healthy donors (dated by TCRdb to about 2017). Describing the broader study: According to an earlier analysis of 550 to 750 of the donors, about 190 million T cells yielded 90 million to 140 million unique TCR beta sequences and less than 300 Gb of sequence data. An early release covering roughly 600 HLA-typed donors comprised approximately 290 gigabases of sequencing data and around 80 million unique TCR sequences. The genetic ancestry cluster associated with self-reported Caucasian donors included 70% to 85% of the roughly 380 genotyped donors. The study was designed to test whether signatures of past pathogen exposure could be identified by cataloging public T cell receptors. The study used immunosequencing to profile the T cell repertoires of 666 subjects and linked those repertoires to cytomegalovirus serostatus. Besides the first cohort of roughly 640 subjects, a separate validation cohort made up of 120 different subjects was used. The study combined high-throughput TCR immunosequencing, statistical association of individual TCRs with disease status, and machine learning to predict cytomegalovirus infection status. A later analysis re-analyzed previously published TCR beta repertoires from 666 donors and added high-resolution HLA genotyping to study TCR occurrence patterns. Rather than using new phenotypic data, the later analysis identified candidate immune exposures from TCR beta sequences and from how often those sequences occurred across donors. To decide whether each TCR beta V gene segment behaved as functional or pseudogenic, an earlier analysis of over 500 of the donors relied on high-throughput TCR beta sequencing. Alongside the repertoire data, information on donor age, sex, ethnicity and CMV serostatus was compiled. A later genetic analysis used genome-wide SNP genotypes for about 60% of the roughly 700 donors, treating that subset as a discovery cohort. All discovery cohort repertoires had been generated on a single sequencing platform. HLA typing included class I and class II loci at four-digit resolution. The number of typed donors differed by locus: 629-630 for A, B, C, DRB1 and DQB1; 500 to 550 for DQA1; approximately 600 for DPA1; and around 450 for DPB1. A few DR-DQ haplotypes were treated as single units for association and clustering because of strong linkage in the cohort. On average, over 200,000 unique TCR beta nucleotide sequences were sequenced per donor among 398 genotyped donors of the cohort, with around 19% of those sequences being non-productive. What the study reported, not specific to this receptor: Linkage disequilibrium might explain the correlated functional status among segregating V segments, but an unknown experimental factor could not be excluded. The classifier was reported to diagnose cytomegalovirus status with high specificity and sensitivity in both the original and validation cohorts. Roughly uniform sequencing depth across donors was assumed in presence/absence analyses, although this assumption may not hold. The authors suggested that the approach could potentially be extended to other disease states and immunological phenotypes. A later analysis found that HLA-associated TCR beta chains were more clonally expanded and had lower generation probabilities than equally common non-associated chains. Most CMV-associated TCR beta chains appeared to be HLA-restricted in a later analysis, and the HLA associations seemed to be driven largely by CMV exposure. The earlier analysis of fewer than 750 of the donors excluded seventeen rarely observed V segments, including chromosome 9 orphons, because counts were too low. Three of the identified cytomegalovirus-associated TCR beta chains were confirmed in vitro to be specific for cytomegalovirus antigens. A cluster of highly shared sequence variants was judged likely to represent a technical artifact of the sequencing pipeline. A later analysis found that TCR association rates varied across HLA loci, with DRB1 alleles showing the most associated TCRs and HLA-C alleles the fewest. Specific HLA alleles were associated with some 15,000 TCR beta sequences at a false discovery rate of 0.05 in a later analysis. In a later analysis, several top co-occurrence clusters were reported to appear linked to parvovirus B19, influenza, CMV and Epstein-Barr virus. When HLA alleles, especially DR and DQ, strongly co-occurred, attributing TCR associations to individual alleles was difficult. Because HLA typing was unavailable for some donors at each locus, only the typed subset was used in association tests. An association between a missense DCLRE1C variant and V-gene and J-gene trimming of TCR beta chains was found in a later genetic analysis and replicated in an independent cohort. A later genetic analysis reported fewer N-insertions in productive TCRs among donors in an Asian-associated ancestry cluster than the roughly 620-donor mean. While some public TCRs were present in many individuals, most TCR sequences turned up only very rarely across donors. In this cohort, only TCR beta chains were sequenced, and detectable features were limited by the absence of alpha or paired-chain data. A total of fewer than 200 TCR beta chains were listed by the study as associated with cytomegalovirus. A further reported finding was that TCR beta sequences accurately predicted the HLA-A and HLA-B alleles for most subjects in the first cohort. The only immune exposure information available for the cohort was CMV serostatus. Broadly in line with IMGT annotations, most TCR beta V segments showed up in productive rearrangements about 90% or about 30% of the time in an earlier analysis of approximately 640 of the donors.

The receptor library was made with the immunoSEQ multiplex PCR assay. The multiplex PCR relied on a mix of 60 forward primers for TCR Vbeta segments and 13 reverse primers for TCR Jbeta segments. The CDR3 region of rearranged TCR beta genes was amplified from genomic DNA by a multiplex PCR assay. The Illumina HiSeq System was used to sequence the amplified TCR beta libraries as 87-base-pair reads. On the authors' methods: A later analysis counted approximately 76 million unique TCR beta chains across the approximately 700 repertoires, and around 9.9 million of these chains were shared by at least two donors. To remove PCR and sequencing errors, raw reads were error-corrected and collapsed into unique sequences using a nearest-neighbor algorithm that merged closely related sequences. V, D and J gene segments were assigned by aligning CDR3 sequences to IMGT reference sequences. Each retained sequence needed at least a six-nucleotide match to both a V gene segment and a J gene segment. Rearrangements were called productive when the CDR3 lacked stop codons and stayed in frame with V and J; all others were non-productive. Following IMGT convention, CDR3 was defined as the stretch from the second conserved V-encoded cysteine to the conserved J-encoded phenylalanine. The earlier analysis of 450 to 750 of the donors excluded any sequence lacking an unambiguous match to a single V gene segment. An earlier analysis of just under 600 of the donors called V segments functional above 56.7% productive rearrangements and segregating when the between-donor standard deviation exceeded 5%. A statistical classification framework was built for diagnosing cytomegalovirus status from the catalog of TCR beta chain sequences. In a later analysis, V and J genes were assigned by comparing TCR nucleotide sequences against IMGT/GENE-DB human TR gene sequences. A later analysis assigned CDR3 sequences and most-parsimonious VDJ recombination scenarios with the TCRdist pipeline. In a later analysis, every TCR beta chain was defined by the combination of its CDR3 amino acid sequence and its V-gene family, and reads without a unique V-gene family were dropped. A later analysis removed roughly 590 highly shared, low-generation-probability nucleotide sequences to deal with suspected cross-contamination and a sequencing artifact. In a later analysis, a clonal expansion index was calculated for each public chain from normalized within-repertoire ranks of inferred template counts. A later analysis computed generation probabilities with a VDJ recombination model fitted to out-of-frame rearrangements, and checked the results against IGoR. A later analysis scored TCR-TCR, TCR-HLA and TCR-CMV co-occurrence with hypergeometric tests, applying a repertoire-size bias correction to TCR pairs. False discovery rates were estimated in a later analysis by permuting HLA or CMV assignments 20 times. In a later analysis, co-occurring TCRs were grouped using DBSCAN, with TCRdist sequence similarity added in when clustering inside HLA-allele-positive subsets. For co-occurrence clustering, repertoires with fewer than 30,000 or more than 120,000 public chains were excluded, along with a handful of repertoires with anomalous nucleotide sharing. Entries here come from immuneACCESS through TCRdb and include only in-frame sequences with V and J called. Some clones fail to appear in such tables; in the studies checked, an unresolved V gene covers under half of the shortfall, and the cause of the remainder is unknown. V and J calls plus clone size are reproduced from that table; the DNA served to infer D and trimming. The sample's clone listing holds about 200,000 clones. The ten top clones hold about 1.1% of the sample.

The cohort comprised 666 healthy bone marrow donors. Cohort members were all nominally healthy when sampled, although unrecorded immune exposures were likely present. The donor tested CMV seropositive and was one of the 289 seropositive cohort members. A peripheral blood sample was provided by each donor, and peripheral blood mononuclear cells were used for TCR beta sequencing. Genomic DNA was extracted from the blood cell samples with the Qiagen DNeasy Blood Extraction Kit. Concerning this clone itself: Its antigen remains unidentified.

This clonotype originated in a girl aged 2-9 years in good health and CMV-seropositive. Sequences were obtained from PBMCs.

The bases read TGTGCCACGCGTAACCGGGACAGAAATGAAAAACTGTTTTTT. It codes for CATRNRDRNEKLFF. The sequence joins TRBV6-1 to TRBJ1-4, with 7 bases aligning to TRBD1. The CDR3 has 14 amino acids, counting the end cysteine and phenylalanine. Only CDR3 DNA is held: 42 bases, read in frame from base 1. The germline V gene provides CDR1 MNHNS and CDR2 SASEGT. The V end gives up 10 bases and the J end 5 bases, leaving 10 bases in the junction not matched to a gene.